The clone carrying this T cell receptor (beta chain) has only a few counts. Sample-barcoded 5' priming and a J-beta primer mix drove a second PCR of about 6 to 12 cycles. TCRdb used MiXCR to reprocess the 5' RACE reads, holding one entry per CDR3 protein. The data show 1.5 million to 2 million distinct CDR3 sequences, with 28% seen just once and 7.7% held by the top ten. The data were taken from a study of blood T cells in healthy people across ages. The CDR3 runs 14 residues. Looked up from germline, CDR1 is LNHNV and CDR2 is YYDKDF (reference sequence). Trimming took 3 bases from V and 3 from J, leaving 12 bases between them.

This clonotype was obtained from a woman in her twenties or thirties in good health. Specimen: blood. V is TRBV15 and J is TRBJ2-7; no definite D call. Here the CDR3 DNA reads TGTGCCACCAGCAGCTCCGGAGTTTTCTACGAGCAGTACTTC. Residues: CATSSSGVFYEQYF.